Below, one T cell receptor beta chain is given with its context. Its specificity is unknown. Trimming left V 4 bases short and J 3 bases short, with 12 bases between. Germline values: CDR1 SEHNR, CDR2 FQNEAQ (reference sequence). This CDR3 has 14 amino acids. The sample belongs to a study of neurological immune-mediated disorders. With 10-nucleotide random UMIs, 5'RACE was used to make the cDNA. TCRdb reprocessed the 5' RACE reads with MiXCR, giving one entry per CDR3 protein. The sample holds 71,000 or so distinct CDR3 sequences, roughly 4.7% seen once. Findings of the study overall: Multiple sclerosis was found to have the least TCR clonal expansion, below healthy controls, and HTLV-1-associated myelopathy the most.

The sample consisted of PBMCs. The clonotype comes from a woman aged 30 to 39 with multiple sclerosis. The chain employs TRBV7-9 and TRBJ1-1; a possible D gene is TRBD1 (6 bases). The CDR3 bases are TGTGCCAGCAGCTCACAGGGAGTGGACACTGAAGCTTTCTTT. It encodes CASSSQGVDTEAFF.